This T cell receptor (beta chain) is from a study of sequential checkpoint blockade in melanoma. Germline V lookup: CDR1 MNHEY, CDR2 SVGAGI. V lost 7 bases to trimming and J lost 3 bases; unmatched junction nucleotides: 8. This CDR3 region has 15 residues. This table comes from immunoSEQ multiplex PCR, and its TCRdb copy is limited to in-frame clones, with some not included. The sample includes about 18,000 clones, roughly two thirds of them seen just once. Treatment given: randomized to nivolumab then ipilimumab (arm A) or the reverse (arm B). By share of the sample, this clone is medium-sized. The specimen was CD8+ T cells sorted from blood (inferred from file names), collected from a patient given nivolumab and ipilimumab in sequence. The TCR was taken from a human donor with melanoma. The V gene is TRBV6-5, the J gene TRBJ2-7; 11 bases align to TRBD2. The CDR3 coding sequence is TGTGCCAGCACTTGGGCCGGGACTAGCGGCTACGAGCAGTACTTC. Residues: CASTWAGTSGYEQYF.